The sequence of this TCR beta chain was determined in a study of blood T cell repertoires in COVID-19 (dated by TCRdb to the early 2020s). With respect to the entire study: Collaborator samples came from the United States, Italy and Spain and covered acute and convalescent phases of COVID-19. The prospective study material was composed of cDNA or gDNA derived from T cells, B-cell-depleted T cells, or PBMCs. Deeply sampled blood TCRbeta repertoires from subjects exposed to, actively infected with, or recovered from COVID-19 were included in the dataset. The repertoires were released in a freely available public database meant as a resource for research on the immune response to SARS-CoV-2. Samples came from the ongoing ImmuneRACE study (first 160 participants) plus 1,254 subjects from 6 global collaborators. A de-identified subject ID, COVID-19 status, age in years and sex were almost always included in the sample metadata. Where HLA class I and class II types were available, the types were taken from metadata supplied by the sample provider, not from assay-based typing. Study-wide conclusions, independent of this receptor: The amount of clinical and demographic metadata varied by source and participant and was provided uncurated.

The CDR3 sequence holds 12 residues, the cysteine and phenylalanine included. The DNA shown is the 36-base CDR3, in frame from base 1. V is clipped by 6 bases and J by 6 bases, and the sequence between their germline boundaries is 10 bases long. The CDR1 and CDR2 encoded by the germline V gene are MNHEY and SVGAGI. As for this clone: This clone's antigen is unknown. No clone much larger than this one lies a single base away; base qualities are absent.

The immunoSEQ Assay, a bias-controlled multiplex PCR, was used to amplify TCRbeta CDR3 regions from genomic DNA. From the authors' description of their analysis: Nucleated cell counts per sample were estimated from amplification of reference gene primers within the assay. To quantify the absolute abundance of each unique TCRbeta CDR3 rearrangement, sequence reads were collapsed and filtered. For each sample, productive Simpson clonality was calculated as the square root of Simpson's diversity index across productive rearrangements. Entries here come from immuneACCESS through TCRdb and include only in-frame sequences with V and J called. Some clones fail to appear in such tables; in the studies checked, an unresolved V gene covers under half of the shortfall, and the cause of the remainder is unknown. V, J and clone size are those of that table, while D and trimming were read from the DNA. The sample table holds 91,000 or so clones, of which about 83% were seen once. The biggest ten clones account for approximately 15% of the sample.

Collaborating institutions collected whole blood in K2EDTA tubes following their own protocols. For TCRbeta analysis, collaborators shipped samples in one of three forms: frozen whole blood, isolated PBMCs, or DNA extracted from either of those sample types. Material: peripheral blood. The chain links TRBV6-5 with TRBJ2-3, and TRBD2 may be the D gene, going by 6 matching bases. The sequence came from a human donor in a cohort sampled during active COVID-19. The nucleotide sequence reads TGTGCCAGCAGGCCTGGGGGGGATACGCAGTATTTT. This translates into CASRPGGDTQYF.